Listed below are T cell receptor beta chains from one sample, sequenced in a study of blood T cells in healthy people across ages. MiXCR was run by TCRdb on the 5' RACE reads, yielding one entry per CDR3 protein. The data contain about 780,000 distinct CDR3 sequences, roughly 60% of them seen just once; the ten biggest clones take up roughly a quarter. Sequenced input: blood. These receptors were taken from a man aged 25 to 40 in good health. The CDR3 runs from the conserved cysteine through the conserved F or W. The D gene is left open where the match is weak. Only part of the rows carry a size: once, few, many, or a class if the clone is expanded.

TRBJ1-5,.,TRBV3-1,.,CASSQGPAGDQPQHF,TGTGCCAGCAGCCAAGGGCCGGCGGGGGATCAGCCCCAGCATTTT
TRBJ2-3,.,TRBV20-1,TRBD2,CSAPGGTSNPDTQYF,TGCAGTGCTCCGGGGGGGACTAGTAATCCAGATACGCAGTATTTT
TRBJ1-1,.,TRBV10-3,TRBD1,CAISETPGTGWRLNTEAFF,TGTGCCATCAGTGAGACCCCCGGGACAGGGTGGAGACTGAACACTGAAGCTTTCTTT
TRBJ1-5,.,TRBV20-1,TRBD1,CSATAPTGDQPQHF,TGCAGTGCAACCGCTCCAACAGGGGATCAGCCCCAGCATTTT
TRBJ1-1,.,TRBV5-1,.,CASALTENTEAFF,TGCGCCAGCGCTCTGACAGAGAACACTGAAGCTTTCTTT
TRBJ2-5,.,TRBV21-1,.,CAILNPGDTQETQYF,TGTGCCATTCTAAACCCAGGGGACACCCAAGAGACCCAGTACTTC
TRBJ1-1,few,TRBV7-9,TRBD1,CASSLGQTNTEAFF,TGTGCCAGCAGCCTGGGACAGACCAACACTGAAGCTTTCTTT
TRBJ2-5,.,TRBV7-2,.,CASSSGPVGRSQETQYF,TGTGCCAGCAGTTCTGGACCGGTAGGGAGATCTCAAGAGACCCAGTACTTC
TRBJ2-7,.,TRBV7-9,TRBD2,CASSLGAAGGVGEQYF,TGTGCCAGCAGCTTAGGTGCTGCGGGGGGGGTCGGAGAGCAGTACTTC
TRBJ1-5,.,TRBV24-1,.,CATSDQDGSQHF,TGTGCCACCAGTGACCAGGACGGTTCCCAGCATTTT
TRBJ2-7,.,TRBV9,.,CASSSTGTQGSGEQYF,TGTGCCAGCAGCTCAACCGGTACCCAGGGGAGTGGGGAGCAGTACTTC
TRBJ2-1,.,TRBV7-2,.,CASSLGRQTYNEQFF,TGTGCCAGCAGCTTAGGTAGACAGACCTACAATGAGCAGTTCTTC
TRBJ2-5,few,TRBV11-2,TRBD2,CASSLERRGGRREQYF,TGTGCCAGCAGCTTAGAAAGACGCGGGGGGCGCCGGGAGCAGTACTTC
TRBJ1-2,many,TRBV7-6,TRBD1,CASSIGQGAPGYTF,TGTGCCAGCAGCATAGGACAGGGGGCTCCCGGCTACACCTTC
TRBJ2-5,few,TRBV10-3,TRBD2,CAISDTGGQETQYF,TGTGCCATCAGCGACACCGGGGGGCAAGAGACCCAGTACTTC
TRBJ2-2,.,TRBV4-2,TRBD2,CASSQDFGRGGSPGELFF,TGTGCCAGCAGCCAAGATTTTGGACGGGGGGGCAGTCCCGGGGAGCTGTTTTTT
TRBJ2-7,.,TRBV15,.,CATSKDPAAISYEQYF,TGTGCCACCAGCAAGGACCCTGCGGCTATCTCCTACGAGCAGTACTTC
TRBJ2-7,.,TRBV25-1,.,CASSGQVYEQYF,TGTGCCAGCAGTGGTCAGGTTTACGAGCAGTACTTC
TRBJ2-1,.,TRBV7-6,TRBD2,CASMDGGGAYNEQFF,TGTGCCAGCATGGATGGCGGGGGAGCCTACAATGAGCAGTTCTTC
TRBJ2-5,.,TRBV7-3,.,CASSPSGGTYQETQYF,TGTGCCAGCAGCCCTTCGGGCGGGACATATCAAGAGACCCAGTACTTC
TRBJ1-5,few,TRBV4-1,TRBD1,CASSPGDRAQPQHF,TGCGCCAGCAGCCCAGGGGACAGGGCTCAGCCCCAGCATTTT
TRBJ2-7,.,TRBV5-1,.,CASIPEGLSYEQYF,TGCGCCAGCATCCCTGAGGGCTTATCCTACGAGCAGTACTTC
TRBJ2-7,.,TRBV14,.,CASSQVGGRTTYEQYF,TGTGCCAGCAGCCAAGTCGGGGGCCGGACAACCTACGAGCAGTACTTC
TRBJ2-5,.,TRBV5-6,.,CASSLDHLRHPRGTQYF,TGTGCCAGCAGCTTGGACCACCTCAGACATCCCCGGGGGACCCAGTACTTC
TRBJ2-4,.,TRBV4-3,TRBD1,CASSQGQVKNIQYF,TGCGCCAGCAGCCAGGGACAGGTCAAAAACATTCAGTACTTC
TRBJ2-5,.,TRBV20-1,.,CSASDDLETQYF,TGCAGTGCAAGTGATGATTTAGAGACCCAGTACTTC
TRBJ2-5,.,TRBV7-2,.,CASSLVHGQETQYF,TGTGCCAGCAGCTTAGTTCACGGGCAAGAGACCCAGTACTTC
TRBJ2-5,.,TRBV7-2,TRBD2,CASSLMGLGQETQYF,TGTGCCAGCAGCTTAATGGGACTAGGTCAAGAGACCCAGTACTTC
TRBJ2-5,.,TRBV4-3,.,CASSQVTGSETQYF,TGCGCCAGCAGCCAAGTGACCGGGTCGGAGACCCAGTACTTC